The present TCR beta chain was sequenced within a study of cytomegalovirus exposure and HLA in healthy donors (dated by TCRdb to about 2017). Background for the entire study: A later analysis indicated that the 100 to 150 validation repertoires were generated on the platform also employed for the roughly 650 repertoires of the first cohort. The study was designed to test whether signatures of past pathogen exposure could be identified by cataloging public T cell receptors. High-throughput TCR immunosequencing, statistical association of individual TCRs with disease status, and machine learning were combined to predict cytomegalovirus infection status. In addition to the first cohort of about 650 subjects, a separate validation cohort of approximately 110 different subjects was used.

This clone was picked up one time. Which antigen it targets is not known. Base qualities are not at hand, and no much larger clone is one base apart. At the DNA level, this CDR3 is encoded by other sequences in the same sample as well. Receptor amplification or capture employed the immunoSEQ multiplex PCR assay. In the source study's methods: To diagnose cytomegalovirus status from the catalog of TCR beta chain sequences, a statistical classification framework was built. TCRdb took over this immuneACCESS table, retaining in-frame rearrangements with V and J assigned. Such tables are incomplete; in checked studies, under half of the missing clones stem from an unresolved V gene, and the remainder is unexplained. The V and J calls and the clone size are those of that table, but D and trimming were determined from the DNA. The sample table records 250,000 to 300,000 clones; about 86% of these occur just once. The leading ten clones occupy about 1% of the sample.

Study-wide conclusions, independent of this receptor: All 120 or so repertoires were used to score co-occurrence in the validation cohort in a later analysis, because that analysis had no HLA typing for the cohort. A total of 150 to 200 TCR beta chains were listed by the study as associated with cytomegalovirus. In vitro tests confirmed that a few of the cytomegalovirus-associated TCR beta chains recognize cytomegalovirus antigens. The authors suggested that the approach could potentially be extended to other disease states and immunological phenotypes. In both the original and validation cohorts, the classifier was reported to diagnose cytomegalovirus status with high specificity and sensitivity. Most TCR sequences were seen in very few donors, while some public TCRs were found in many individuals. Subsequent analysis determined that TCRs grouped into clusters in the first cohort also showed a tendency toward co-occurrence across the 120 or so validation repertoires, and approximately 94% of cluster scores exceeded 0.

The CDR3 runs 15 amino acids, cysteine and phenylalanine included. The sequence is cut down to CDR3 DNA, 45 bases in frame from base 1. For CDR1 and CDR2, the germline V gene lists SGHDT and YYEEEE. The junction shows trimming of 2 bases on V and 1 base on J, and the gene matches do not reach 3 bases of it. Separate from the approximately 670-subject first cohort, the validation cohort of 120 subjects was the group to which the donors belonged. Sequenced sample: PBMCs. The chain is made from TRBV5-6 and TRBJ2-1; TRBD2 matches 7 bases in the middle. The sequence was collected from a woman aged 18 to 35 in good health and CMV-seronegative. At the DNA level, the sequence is TGTGCCAGCAGCTTAGCGGGAAGGTCCTACAATGAGCAGTTCTTC. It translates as CASSLAGRSYNEQFF.